The source of this T cell receptor (beta chain) is a study of cytomegalovirus exposure and HLA in healthy donors. Turning to the study itself: The same platform was used for the approximately 120 validation repertoires as for the 666 first-cohort repertoires, as reported in a later analysis.

The CDR3 is 14 amino acids. Per the germline V gene, CDR1 is SGHNT and CDR2 is YYREEE (reference sequence). V lost 0 bases and J 8 bases, leaving 11 bases between the germline ends. This clone came up a few times. As yet, its antigen is unknown. Notes on the study in general: The study recorded 150 to 200 TCR beta chains that were cytomegalovirus-associated.

Some clones are missing from TCRdb's copy, which holds only in-frame ones; the method was immunoSEQ multiplex PCR. Of 250,000 to 300,000 clones in the sample, nearly 90% were seen once. Sequencing was done on a sample of PBMCs. The rearrangement uses TRBV5-4 and TRBJ1-4; tentatively, D is TRBD1 (5 bases). The source is a woman in her late teens or twenties in good health and CMV-seronegative. The CDR3 DNA reads as TGTGCCAGCAGCTTGGGGGGCGGAGACGAAAAACTGTTTTTT. This codes for CASSLGGGDEKLFF.